What follows is one T cell receptor (beta chain) and its context. As handled by the study authors: Reference gene primer amplification gave nucleated cell count estimates. The method was immunoSEQ multiplex PCR; TCRdb's version includes in-frame clones alone and lacks a portion of them. V, J and clone size are those of that table, while D and trimming were read from the DNA. The data contain under 75,000 clones, roughly 80% of them singletons. The data are from a study of blood T cell repertoires in COVID-19. Looking at the study overall: Both acute and convalescent COVID-19 samples were obtained from the United States, Italy and Spain. From T cells, B-cell-depleted T cells, or PBMCs came the material, which was cDNA or gDNA.

V shed 5 bases and J shed 8 bases, with 12 bases lying between them. This CDR3 has 12 amino acids. Germline lookup yields CDR1 MGHDK and CDR2 SYGVNS. The sequence was collected from a woman between 65 and 79 years old with acute or convalescent COVID-19. Sequencing input: peripheral blood. The V call is TRBV25-1, the J call TRBJ1-2; D is unclear. DNA for the CDR3: TGTGCCAGCAGTCGGAGGGCTGGCGGCTACACCTTC. It specifies CASSRRAGGYTF.